This entry lists 20 T cell receptor beta chains sequenced from one sample in a study of T cell changes during pregnancy in multiple sclerosis. The assay was immunoSEQ multiplex PCR, and TCRdb's table has in-frame clones only and misses some. The data contain under 85,000 clones, about 93% of them singletons. Source: peripheral blood, taken in the third trimester of pregnancy. The receptors shown here come from a female donor in good health, enrolled as a control in a pregnancy study.

The chain uses TRBV9 and TRBJ2-5; no definite D call. The V and J ends lost 2 bases and 4 bases respectively, with 6 bases between them. Germline values: CDR1 SGDLS, CDR2 YYNGEE. The CDR3 runs to 12 residues. CDR3 sequence reads: CASSVERETQYF. CDR3 nucleotides: TGTGCCAGCAGCGTTGAGAGAGAGACCCAGTACTTC.

The CDR3 DNA follows: TGTGCTAGTGGTTTGACCTGGACTAGCGGGGGGCCAGGGGGCACAGATACGCAGTATTTT. Protein product: CASGLTWTSGGPGGTDTQYF. The chain couples TRBV12-5 to TRBJ2-3; TRBD2 matches 14 bases. V trimming: 2 bases; J trimming: 1 base; junction bases outside the gene matches: 11. Germline V gene lookup returns CDR1 LGHNT and CDR2 FRNRAP. This CDR3 is 20 amino acids long.

The chain combines TRBV11-3 with TRBJ2-7, with 8 bases matching TRBD2. This CDR3 has 14 amino acids. With 5 bases clipped from V and 3 bases from J, the junction kept 6 bases outside the gene matches. Germline V CDR1 and CDR2: SGHNT, YENEEA. CDR3 sequence reads: CASSPTSGGYEQYF. CDR3 in DNA: TGTGCCAGCAGCCCCACCAGCGGGGGCTACGAGCAGTACTTC.

The chain uses TRBV19 and TRBJ1-1; D is undetermined. The V end lost 3 bases, the J end lost 0 bases, and 14 bases lay between the germline ends. The CDR3 is 16 amino acids. Germline V gives CDR1 LNHDA, CDR2 SQIVND (reference sequence). CDR3 coding DNA: TGTGCCAGTAGTATGGGGAGGACGGGATTGAACACTGAAGCTTTCTTT. This gives the protein CASSMGRTGLNTEAFF.

The chain carries TRBV21-1 and TRBJ1-5; TRBD1 reflects the table's D call only, with no check against the DNA. TRBV21-1 corresponds to a pseudogene. The CDR3 length is 14 residues. In DNA form, the CDR3 reads TGTGCCAGCAGCAAAGAGGGGTGGTTAGGGCCCCAGCATTTT. It specifies CASSKEGWLGPQHF.

This clone showed up just once. The rearrangement uses TRBV25-1 and TRBJ1-1, with a weak D call TRBD1 (5 bases). Germline V CDR1 and CDR2: MGHDK, SYGVNS. Trimming left V 3 bases short and J 1 base short, with 9 bases between. The CDR3 runs 14 residues. This CDR3 is CASSDPGQNTEAFF. The CDR3 DNA is TGTGCCAGCAGTGACCCCGGACAGAACACTGAAGCTTTCTTT.

The rearrangement uses TRBV7-2 and TRBJ2-2; TRBD2 might be the D (5 bases). Trimming cost V 7 bases and J 4 bases, with 13 bases left between them. Germline V gene sequence: CDR1 SGHTA, CDR2 FQGNSA. The CDR3 is 14 amino acids. Written as DNA, the CDR3 is TGTGCCAGCAATCTAGCTTTTCGCACCGGGGAGCTGTTTTTT. Its translation: CASNLAFRTGELFF.

The V and J genes are TRBV11-1 and TRBJ2-7; 9 bases fit TRBD1. With 10 bases clipped from V and 2 bases from J, the junction kept 12 bases outside the gene matches. The germline V gene encodes CDR1 SGHAT and CDR2 FQDESV (reference sequence). There are 15 residues in the CDR3. Here the CDR3 reads CATHKGTGGTYEQYF. The CDR3 DNA reads TGTGCCACTCACAAGGGAACAGGGGGCACCTACGAGCAGTACTTC.

The rearrangement joins TRBV9 to TRBJ1-1; D is uncertain. The ends were cut back, 0 bases at V and 0 bases at J, with 3 bases in the middle. The length of the CDR3 is 13 residues. Germline V gene sequence: CDR1 SGDLS, CDR2 YYNGEE. The DNA for the CDR3 is TGTGCCAGCAGCGTAGGTATGAACACTGAAGCTTTCTTT. Translated, it gives CASSVGMNTEAFF.

The V and J genes are TRBV25-1 and TRBJ1-2; D is perhaps TRBD1 (6 bases). CDR1 MGHDK and CDR2 SYGVNS come from the germline V gene. The CDR3 covers 12 residues. The V end was cut by 6 bases, the J end by 7 bases, with 12 bases between. The CDR3 DNA reads as TGTGCCAGCAGCTCCCTGGGGGCTGGCTACACCTTC. It codes for CASSSLGAGYTF.

This chain uses TRBV27 with TRBJ2-5; the D gene is possibly TRBD2 (6 bases). This CDR3 comprises 15 residues. Trimming removed 2 bases from V and 4 bases from J, with 14 bases in between. Germline V gene sequence: CDR1 MNHEY, CDR2 SMNVEV (reference sequence). The CDR3 nucleotides are TGTGCCAGCAGTTTAGGGGGGAACCAGGGAGAGACCCAGTACTTC. As protein: CASSLGGNQGETQYF.

The CDR3 region is CASSSREGGSTEAFF. The CDR3 DNA reads TGTGCCAGCAGCTCTCGTGAGGGGGGGAGCACTGAAGCTTTCTTT. The genes are TRBV9 and TRBJ1-1; TRBD1 might be the D (6 bases). V gave up 4 bases and J gave up 4 bases, with 17 bases separating them. The V gene's germline CDR1 is SGDLS and CDR2 YYNGEE. The CDR3 totals 15 residues.

The J gene is TRBJ1-4, the V gene TRBV7-9, with no clear D. V shed 1 base and J shed 8 bases, with 17 bases lying between them. CDR1 is SEHNR, CDR2 FQNEAQ, per germline (reference sequence). The CDR3 is 16 residues long. The DNA for the CDR3 is TGTGCCAGCAGCTTAGGGGTCCTGGCTTCTAGGGAAAAACTGTTTTTT. It yields the protein CASSLGVLASREKLFF.

This chain connects TRBV4-1 to TRBJ1-5, with a weak D call TRBD1 (5 bases). Germline loops: CDR1 MGHRA, CDR2 YSYEKL. Trimming pared 4 bases from V and 0 bases from J, leaving 22 bases between. The CDR3 loop spans 19 amino acids. The DNA for the CDR3 is TGCGCCAGCAGCCCCCCGGGACGGGGGAACACAGTTAGCAATCAGCCCCAGCATTTT. Translation gives CASSPPGRGNTVSNQPQHF.

The rearrangement joins TRBV7-9 to TRBJ1-2; 9 nucleotides match TRBD1. This CDR3 comprises 16 residues. The germline V gene has CDR1 SEHNR and CDR2 FQNEAQ (reference sequence). The ends lost 4 bases at V and 8 bases at J; junction bases unmatched: 14. CDR3 nucleotide sequence: TGTGCCAGCAGCTCGTCTAGACAGGGGGGAATTATAGGCTACACCTTC. Protein: CASSSSRQGGIIGYTF. Supplemented by reference TRBV7-9 and TRBJ1-2, the full variable domain reads DTGVSQNPRHKITKRGQNVTFRCDPISEHNRLYWYRQTLGQGPEFLTYFQNEAQLEKSRLLSDRFSAERPKGSFSTLEIQRTEQGDSAMYLCASSSSRQGGIIGYTFGSGTRLTVV.

This clone has a handful of counts. The V and J genes are TRBV7-8 and TRBJ1-2; 10 nucleotides line up with TRBD1. V lost 5 bases and J lost 5; bases outside the gene matches: 5. This CDR3 has 14 amino acids. Germline V gives CDR1 SGHVS, CDR2 FQNEAQ. CDR3 nucleotide sequence: TGTGCCAGCAGCAACGCGGGACAGGGGTATGGCTACACCTTC. Translating gives CASSNAGQGYGYTF.

The chain uses TRBV7-2 and TRBJ2-6; 9 bases are a match to TRBD1. The V segment lost 2 bases and the J segment 1 base; nucleotides outside the gene matches: 9. This CDR3 region has 19 residues. CDR1 and CDR2 from the germline V gene are SGHTA and FQGNSA. The CDR3 nucleotides are TGTGCCAGCAGCTTATTACAGGGGGCACTTATATCTGGGGCCAACGTCCTGACTTTC. As protein: CASSLLQGALISGANVLTF.

The rearrangement uses TRBV2 and TRBJ1-2; TRBD1 aligns across 9 bases. J gave up 6 bases and V 6 bases, and 5 bases lay outside the gene matches. The CDR3 length is 13 residues. Germline V gene sequence: CDR1 SNHLY, CDR2 FYNNEI. CDR3 residues: CASRVGQGNGYTF. As DNA, the CDR3 is TGTGCCAGCAGGGTGGGACAGGGCAATGGCTACACCTTC.

A single count supports this clone. The chain uses TRBV5-6 and TRBJ1-6; TRBD1 might be the D (5 bases). The V gene lost 0 bases and the J gene lost 7 bases, with 8 bases spanning the gap. Germline assignment: CDR1 SGHDT and CDR2 YYEEEE. This CDR3 is 14 amino acids long. DNA for the CDR3: TGTGCCAGCAGCTTGGGCGGGGGGAATTCACCCCTCCACTTT. Amino acid sequence: CASSLGGGNSPLHF.

This chain uses TRBV7-9 with TRBJ1-3, with TRBD1 identical over 10 bases. With V trimmed by 5 bases and J by 4 bases, 5 bases remained unmatched. The CDR3 spans 15 residues. In germline, CDR1 is SEHNR, CDR2 FQNEAQ (reference sequence). The CDR3 reads CASSPGTGDGNTIYF. CDR3 sequence (DNA): TGTGCCAGCAGCCCCGGGACAGGGGACGGAAACACCATATATTTT.